This passage covers 17 T cell receptor beta chains from one sample sequenced in a study of blood T cell repertoires in COVID-19 (dated by TCRdb to the early 2020s). Libraries were constructed by the immunoSEQ multiplex PCR assay. The table comes from immuneACCESS by way of TCRdb, which keeps in-frame sequences with V and J called. Part of the clones is missing from these tables; in studies checked, under half for an unresolved V gene and the rest for unknown reasons. In all, the sample holds under 250,000 clones, and 83% of those were seen once. The ten largest clonotypes hold 5.5% of the sample. Sample: peripheral blood. The receptors were sampled from a human donor in a cohort sampled during active COVID-19.

The chain's CDR3 is CASNDRGRWTEAFF. The DNA of the CDR3 is TGTGCCAGCAATGACAGGGGGCGTTGGACTGAAGCTTTCTTT. The chain has TRBV2 and TRBJ1-1, with 10 bases aligning to TRBD1. The germline V gene encodes CDR1 SNHLY and CDR2 FYNNEI. The CDR3 is 14 residues long. Trimming at V came to 7 bases and at J to 5 bases, leaving 7 bases not matched to a gene.

V usage is TRBV29-1 and J usage is TRBJ2-3; 7 bases match TRBD2. V shed 4 bases and J 5 bases; nucleotides not matched to a gene: 0. Germline CDR1 and CDR2: SQVTM and ANQGSEA. The length of the CDR3 is 11 residues. Here the CDR3 DNA reads TGCAGCGTTGCGGGGGGAGATACGCAGTATTTT. As protein: CSVAGGDTQYF.

V is TRBV10-3 and J is TRBJ1-1; D is unresolved. The germline V gene has CDR1 ENHRY and CDR2 SYGVKD. Trimming cost V 10 bases and J 0 bases, with 18 bases left between them. The CDR3 sequence is 15 residues long. The CDR3 coding sequence is TGTGCCACGCGGGCGCAGCCAGATCTGAACACTGAAGCTTTCTTT. It specifies CATRAQPDLNTEAFF.

The J gene is TRBJ2-3, the V gene TRBV5-5; maybe TRBD1 (7 bases). This CDR3 has 18 amino acids. Germline values: CDR1 SGHKS, CDR2 YYEKEE (reference sequence). V dropped 4 bases and J dropped 2 bases, with 23 bases sitting between them. The CDR3 reads CASSAGQKRAFYTDTQYF. In DNA, the CDR3 is TGTGCCAGCAGCGCGGGACAGAAGCGGGCCTTTTACACAGATACGCAGTATTTT.

This clone appeared once. The chain links TRBV27 to TRBJ2-6; D remains unclear. The V gene's germline CDR1 is MNHEY and CDR2 SMNVEV (reference sequence). CDR3 length equals 17 residues. Trimming cost V 2 bases and J 0 bases, with 11 bases left between them. The CDR3 DNA follows: TGTGCCAGCAGTTTAGAGTGGCGGTACTCTGGGGCCAACGTCCTGACTTTC. This gives the protein CASSLEWRYSGANVLTF.

This clone was seen just once. The V and J genes are TRBV3-1 (or the pseudogene TRBV3-2) and TRBJ2-1, with TRBD2 matching over 16 bases. The junction had 8 bases not matched to a gene; V was cut back by 5 bases and J by 10 bases. The CDR3 length is 16 residues. Germline V gene data show CDR1 as LGHDT and CDR2 as YNNKEL (reference sequence). CDR3 residues: CASSAGLAGGPGEQFF. The CDR3 nucleotides are TGTGCCAGCAGCGCGGGACTAGCGGGGGGGCCTGGGGAGCAGTTCTTC.

The V call is TRBV6-5, the J call TRBJ1-2; no reliable D call. Trimming cost V 0 bases and J 4 bases, with 9 bases left between them. The CDR3 is 14 residues long. Germline CDR1 MNHEY, CDR2 SVGAGI. For the CDR3, the DNA is TGTGCCAGCAGTTACTCTGAGGGAGGCTATGGCTACACCTTC. Translation: CASSYSEGGYGYTF.

The chain couples TRBV7-9 to TRBJ1-2, with D possibly matching TRBD1 (5 bases). This CDR3 is 15 amino acids long. V was clipped by 0 bases and J by 5 bases, with 13 bases between them. Germline CDR1 and CDR2: SEHNR and FQNEAQ (reference sequence). In DNA, the CDR3 is TGTGCCAGCAGCTTAGCCGGGACTCCCTTTTATGGCTACACCTTC. It encodes CASSLAGTPFYGYTF.

This chain joins TRBV5-1 and TRBJ2-1, with 8 bases fitting TRBD2. The CDR3 consists of 16 residues. V was clipped by 3 bases and J by 8 bases; unmatched bases: 13. Germline V gene sequence: CDR1 SGHRS, CDR2 YFSETQ. The CDR3 nucleotides are TGCGCCAGCAGCTCGGGACCGGGACTAGTGGGCGATGAGCAGTTCTTC. Its protein product is CASSSGPGLVGDEQFF.

The chain has TRBV15 and TRBJ1-2; no firm D call. Germline-derived CDR1 and CDR2 are LNHNV and YYDKDF (reference sequence). The CDR3 spans 13 residues. Deletions cut 1 base from V and 4 bases from J, with 7 bases between. The CDR3 protein is CATSRARTYGYTF. The CDR3 region has the DNA TGTGCCACCAGCAGAGCGCGCACCTATGGCTACACCTTC.

The chain carries TRBV20-1 and TRBJ2-5, with D perhaps TRBD1 (6 bases). Trimming shortened V by 3 bases and J by 4 bases, and 9 bases separated the two germline ends. This CDR3 is 12 amino acids long. CDR1 and CDR2 from the germline V gene are DFQATT and SNEGSKA (reference sequence). CDR3 bases: TGCAGTGCTAGTGAAGGGGGAGAGACCCAGTACTTC. Protein: CSASEGGETQYF.

The chain joins TRBV6-4 to TRBJ2-5, with 11 bases that match TRBD2. With 6 bases clipped from V and 1 base from J, the junction kept 13 bases outside the gene matches. The CDR3 loop spans 18 amino acids. Germline V gene lookup returns CDR1 MRHNA and CDR2 SNTAGT. CDR3 loop: CASSETFPSGGSQETQYF. DNA of the CDR3: TGTGCCAGCAGCGAGACCTTCCCTAGCGGGGGGTCCCAAGAGACCCAGTACTTC.

This CDR3 reads CASSLWGQGETGELFF. The CDR3 DNA reads as TGTGCCAGCAGCTTATGGGGACAGGGTGAAACCGGGGAGCTGTTTTTT. The chain has TRBV7-9 and TRBJ2-2; 9 bases align to TRBD1. V was clipped by 2 bases and J by 5 bases; unmatched bases: 6. The germline V gene encodes CDR1 SEHNR and CDR2 FQNEAQ (reference sequence). CDR3 length equals 16 residues.

This clone was picked up one time. The DNA for the CDR3 is TGTGCCAGCAGTCATTATGGACAGGGGGTCTACGAGCAGTACTTC. It translates to CASSHYGQGVYEQYF. V usage is TRBV27 and J usage is TRBJ2-7, with TRBD1 identical over 10 bases. Germline V gene sequence: CDR1 MNHEY, CDR2 SMNVEV (reference sequence). With V trimmed by 5 bases and J by 3 bases, 7 bases remained unmatched. The CDR3 totals 15 residues.

The chain combines TRBV28 with TRBJ1-1; TRBD1 aligns across 8 bases. CDR3 length: 13 amino acids. The germline CDR1 and CDR2 sequences are MDHEN and SYDVKM. Trimming at V came to 10 bases and at J to 11 bases, leaving 15 bases not matched to a gene. Here the CDR3 reads CAISAGGNWYAFF. Written as DNA, the CDR3 is TGTGCCATTTCCGCAGGGGGCAATTGGTACGCTTTCTTT.

This chain uses TRBV10-3 with TRBJ2-1; 9 nucleotides match TRBD2. The V gene end was trimmed by 2 bases and the J gene end by 1 base; junction bases not matched to a gene: 6. The CDR3 extends over 17 amino acids. Germline V gives CDR1 ENHRY, CDR2 SYGVKD. CDR3 in DNA: TGTGCCATCAGTGAGCCCGAGACTAGCGGATCCTACAATGAGCAGTTCTTC. Its protein product is CAISEPETSGSYNEQFF.

This clone was observed once. V is TRBV7-9 and J is TRBJ2-6; 8 nucleotides agree with TRBD1. V was clipped by 11 bases and J by 0 bases; unmatched bases: 9. The CDR3 is made up of 16 amino acids. Germline values: CDR1 SEHNR, CDR2 FQNEAQ (reference sequence). CDR3: CAFGDRTGSGANVLTF. CDR3 bases: TGTGCCTTTGGGGACAGGACCGGCTCTGGGGCCAACGTCCTGACTTTC.